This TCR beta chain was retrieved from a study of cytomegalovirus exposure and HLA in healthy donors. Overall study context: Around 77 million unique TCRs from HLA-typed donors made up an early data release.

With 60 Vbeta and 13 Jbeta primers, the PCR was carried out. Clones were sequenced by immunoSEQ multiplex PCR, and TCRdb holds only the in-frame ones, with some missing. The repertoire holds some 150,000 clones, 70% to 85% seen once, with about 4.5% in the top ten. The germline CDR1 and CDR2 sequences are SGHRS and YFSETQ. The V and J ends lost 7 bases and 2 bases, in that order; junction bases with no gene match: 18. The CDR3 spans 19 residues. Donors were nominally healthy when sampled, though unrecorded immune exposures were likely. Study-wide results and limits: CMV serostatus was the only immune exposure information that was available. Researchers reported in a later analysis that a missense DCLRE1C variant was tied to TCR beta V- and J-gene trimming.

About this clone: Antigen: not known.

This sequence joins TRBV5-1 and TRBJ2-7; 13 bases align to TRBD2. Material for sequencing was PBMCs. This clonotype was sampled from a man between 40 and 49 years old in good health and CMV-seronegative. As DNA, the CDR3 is TGCGCCAGCTCCTTTGGGTCCGGACTAGCGGGGGCCGGTACCTACGAGCAGTACTTC. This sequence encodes CASSFGSGLAGAGTYEQYF.